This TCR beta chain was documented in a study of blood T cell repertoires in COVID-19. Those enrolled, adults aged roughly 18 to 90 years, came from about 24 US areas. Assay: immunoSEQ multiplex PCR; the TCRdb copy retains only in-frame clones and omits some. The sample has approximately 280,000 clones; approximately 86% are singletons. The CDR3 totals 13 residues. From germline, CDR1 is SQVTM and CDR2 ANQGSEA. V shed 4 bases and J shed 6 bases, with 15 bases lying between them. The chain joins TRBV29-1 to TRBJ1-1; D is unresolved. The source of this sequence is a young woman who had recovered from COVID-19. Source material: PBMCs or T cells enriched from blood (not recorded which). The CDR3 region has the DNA TGCAGCGTTGGTTCCGGGTCGGCAGCTGAAGCTTTCTTT. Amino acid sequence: CSVGSGSAAEAFF.